These T cell receptor beta chains were read from a single sample in a study of human T cells and chemical hapten exposure. TCRdb processed the RACE reads anew with MiXCR; each CDR3 protein has one entry. The sample holds 35,000 or so distinct CDR3 sequences; 5% to 7% are singletons and the top ten take roughly 9.2%. The material was whole blood, obtained in connection with sensitization to the hapten diphenylcyclopropenone (DPC). Every receptor here comes from a woman younger than 45 with alopecia areata. Some clones in this sample may be carry-over from other donors' samples. Each CDR3 is given without its conserved first and last residue. The D gene is left open where the match is weak. Size is omitted from some rows. Given values are once, few, many or a class for expanded clones.

V	D	J	size	length	CDR3
TRBV20-1	NA	TRBJ1-1	many	11	SASGVVGAEAF
TRBV9	NA	TRBJ2-5	few	15	ASSAFPGPRYQETQY
TRBV28	NA	TRBJ2-3	many	11	ASRIHATDTQY
TRBV4-2	NA	TRBJ2-3	many	14	ASSRPRGQSTDTQY
TRBV4-3	TRBD1	TRBJ2-7	NA	16	ASSYQLTGGQSSYEQY
TRBV20-1	NA	TRBJ1-2	many	11	SAIKVSLYGYT
TRBV27	NA	TRBJ1-2	many	11	ASSQGLDYGYT
TRBV6-6	NA	TRBJ2-7	NA	14	ASSYGRPLASYEQY
TRBV18	NA	TRBJ2-7	NA	11	ASSPTVAYEQY
TRBV2	NA	TRBJ1-5	many	13	ASSGWGSHNQPQH
TRBV12-3/TRBV12-4	NA	TRBJ1-1	many	12	ASSRRGTNTEAF
TRBV7-3	TRBD1	TRBJ2-3	many	13	ASSSTPQTGGVQY
TRBV12-3/TRBV12-4	NA	TRBJ2-2	few	12	ASTGGTSLGELF
TRBV5-1	NA	TRBJ2-2	NA	13	ASSLVPGYGGELF
TRBV3-1	NA	TRBJ2-7	many	13	ASSSGTKRSYEQY
TRBV4-1	NA	TRBJ1-6	few	14	ASSQAAGDLRSPLH
TRBV4-3	NA	TRBJ1-4	many	15	ASSQVLLDTGYEKLF
TRBV12-3/TRBV12-4	NA	TRBJ2-1	NA	11	ASSLGALNEQF
TRBV6-5	NA	TRBJ1-6	many	15	ASSTDYPSSYNSPLH
TRBV29-1	TRBD2	TRBJ2-7	NA	14	SVEDVGTSGAGEQY
TRBV14	NA	TRBJ2-1	NA	15	ASSQVPVDRRAREQF
TRBV4-1	NA	TRBJ2-7	few	13	ASSLRADETYEQY
TRBV5-1	TRBD1	TRBJ1-2	few	13	ASSLEGQGAYGYT
TRBV30	TRBD2	TRBJ2-4	NA	11	AWLAGGENIQY